This T cell receptor beta chain was sequenced for a study of shared clonotypes between healthy human individuals. Notes on the study in general: Some clonotypes were shared by all four sorted-subset donors, while others were not shared. The non-shared ones had lower generation probabilities than the shared ones.

Concerning this clone itself: The antigen is not known.

Unmatched junction bases numbered 5, after V lost 6 bases and J lost 1 base. Germline CDR1 is LNHDA and CDR2 is SQIVND (reference sequence). This CDR3 is built from 15 residues. Deep was the level at which the assay was run. The method was immunoSEQ multiplex PCR; TCRdb's version includes in-frame clones alone and lacks a portion of them. The profile shows fewer than 1.8 million clones, 98% to 99% of them singletons. Sequencing was carried out using naive CD4+ T cells sorted from blood. Subset here: CD45RA+ positively selected. The chain couples TRBV19 to TRBJ2-7, with 11 bases lining up with TRBD2. This receptor was taken from a man aged 30 to 45 in good health. The CDR3 bases are TGTGCCAGTAGCAAAAGGACTAGCGGGTCCTACGAGCAGTACTTC. Translated: CASSKRTSGSYEQYF.